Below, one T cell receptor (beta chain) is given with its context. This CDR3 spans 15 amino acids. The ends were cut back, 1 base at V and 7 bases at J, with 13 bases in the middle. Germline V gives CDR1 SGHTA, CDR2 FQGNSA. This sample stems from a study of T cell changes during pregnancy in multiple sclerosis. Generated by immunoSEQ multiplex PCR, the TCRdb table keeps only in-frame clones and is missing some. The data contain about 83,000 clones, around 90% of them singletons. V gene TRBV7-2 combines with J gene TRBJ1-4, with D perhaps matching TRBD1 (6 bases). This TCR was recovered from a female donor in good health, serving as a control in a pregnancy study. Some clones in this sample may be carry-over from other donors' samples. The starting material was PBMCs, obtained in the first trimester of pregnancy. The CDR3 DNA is TGTGCCAGCAGCTTAGAGGCGGGGGCAGGTGAAAAACTGTTTTTT. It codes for CASSLEAGAGEKLFF.